A single sample is the source of the 26 T cell receptor beta chains below, sequenced in a study of T cell repertoires in cytomegalovirus infection. MiXCR, applied by TCRdb to the reads, yields one record per CDR3 protein. The sample has about 450,000 distinct CDR3 sequences, around 32% seen once. Source material: PBMCs. Receptors originate from a human donor in good health (CMV status not recorded). Some clones in this sample may be carry-over from other donors' samples.

This clonotype was seen repeatedly, ten times or more. This sequence joins TRBV24-1 and TRBJ1-1; D is ambiguous. Trimming removed 3 bases at V and 3 bases at J, with 7 bases between. CDR1 is KGHDR and CDR2 is SFDVKD in the germline V gene. This CDR3 is built from 13 residues. CDR3 amino acids: CATSDPLDTEAFF. The CDR3 DNA sequence: TGTGCCACCAGTGATCCTCTCGACACTGAAGCTTTCTTT.

This clonotype was seen ten or more times. V usage is TRBV7-2 and J usage is TRBJ2-5; TRBD1 matches at 8 bases. The ends lost 2 bases at V and 5 bases at J; junction bases unmatched: 4. The CDR3 consists of 14 residues. CDR1 and CDR2 from the germline V gene are SGHTA and FQGNSA. The CDR3 DNA reads as TGTGCCAGCAGCTTACAGGGGGCGCGGGAGACCCAGTACTTC. This translates into CASSLQGARETQYF.

This clonotype was found many times. The rearrangement joins TRBV7-9 to TRBJ2-3, with D possibly matching TRBD2 (5 bases). CDR1 SEHNR and CDR2 FQNEAQ come from the germline V gene (reference sequence). CDR3 length: 15 amino acids. V shed 4 bases and J shed 0 bases, with 11 bases lying between them. For the CDR3, the DNA is TGTGCCAGCAGCTCCGGAGCGGATAGCACAGATACGCAGTATTTT. It translates to CASSSGADSTDTQYF.

This clonotype showed up just a few times. This chain joins TRBV10-3 and TRBJ2-5; D may match TRBD1 or TRBD2 (5 bases each). Trimming pared 3 bases from V and 4 bases from J, leaving 9 bases between. Germline CDR1 and CDR2: ENHRY and SYGVKD. The length of the CDR3 is 13 residues. The CDR3, as DNA: TGTGCCATCAGTGATCGGGACGGAGAGACCCAGTACTTC. This gives the protein CAISDRDGETQYF.

The rearrangement uses TRBV7-6 and TRBJ2-1, with D uncertain. CDR1 is SGHVS, CDR2 FNYEAQ, per germline. The CDR3 length is 11 residues. V lost 6 bases, J lost 11 bases, and 11 bases lay in between. DNA for the CDR3: TGTGCCAGCAGGCAAACTCCGCAGCAGTTCTTC. Translation gives CASRQTPQQFF.

There are a few counts of this clonotype. CDR3: CSAPRGNIQYF. The CDR3 DNA sequence: TGCAGTGCCCCCCGGGGAAACATTCAGTACTTC. The chain recombines TRBV20-1 with TRBJ2-4; possible D gene TRBD2, 5 bases. There are 11 residues in the CDR3. From germline, CDR1 is DFQATT and CDR2 SNEGSKA (reference sequence). With 6 bases removed from V and 6 bases from J, the gap between germline ends came to 9 bases.

This clonotype was picked up many times. The chain joins TRBV7-2 to TRBJ2-7, with 9 bases lining up with TRBD1. Germline assignment: CDR1 SGHTA and CDR2 FQGNSA. Trimming removed 4 bases from V and 11 bases from J; junction bases left unmatched: 9. CDR3 length equals 13 residues. The CDR3 sequence: CASSSPQGAGEYF. Written as DNA, the CDR3 is TGTGCCAGCAGCTCCCCACAGGGGGCAGGGGAGTACTTC.

This sequence joins TRBV4-1 and TRBJ2-7; D is tentatively TRBD1 or TRBD2 (5 bases each). The CDR3 length is 16 residues. Germline V gene data show CDR1 as MGHRA and CDR2 as YSYEKL. Trimming stripped 0 bases from V and 0 bases from J, with 12 bases between. CDR3 residues: CASSQEGTDISYEQYF. CDR3 DNA: TGCGCCAGCAGCCAAGAGGGGACGGATATCTCCTACGAGCAGTACTTC.

Only a few counts were recorded for this clonotype. The CDR3 sequence: CSVADSGGWGNEQFF. For the CDR3, the DNA is TGCAGCGTCGCCGACTCCGGGGGGTGGGGGAATGAGCAGTTCTTC. This chain links TRBV29-1 with TRBJ2-1, with TRBD2 identical over 7 bases. This CDR3 has 15 residues. Germline lookup yields CDR1 SQVTM and CDR2 ANQGSEA. V shed 6 bases and J 7 bases; nucleotides not matched to a gene: 15.

This clonotype has only a few counts. The chain employs TRBV19 and TRBJ2-1, with 15 nucleotides matching TRBD2. The trim removed 4 bases at V and 5 bases at J, leaving 12 bases unmatched. The CDR3 is 19 amino acids. Germline V gene lookup returns CDR1 LNHDA and CDR2 SQIVND (reference sequence). Here the CDR3 reads CASSRDGLAGGLVHNEQFF. The CDR3 bases are TGTGCCAGTAGTAGAGACGGACTAGCGGGGGGGTTGGTCCACAATGAGCAGTTCTTC.

Regarding this clonotype: Relative to the germline gene, one junction end is altered; a read error may explain this. The rearrangement links TRBV7-8 to TRBJ1-1; the D is unclear. The CDR3 consists of 17 residues. Germline loops: CDR1 SGHVS, CDR2 FQNEAQ. CDR3 sequence reads: CASSLAQLGLPNTEALF. As DNA, the CDR3 is TGTGCCAGCAGCTTAGCGCAACTAGGTCTTCCGAACACTGAAGCTTTATTT.

Written as DNA, the CDR3 is TGCAGTGCTAGAAGCAGATCAGCCTACGAGCAGTACTTC. It specifies CSARSRSAYEQYF. This chain uses TRBV20-1 with TRBJ2-7; no clear D gene. V lost 2 bases, J lost 2 bases, and 10 bases lay in between. From germline, CDR1 is DFQATT and CDR2 SNEGSKA (reference sequence). This CDR3 contains 13 residues.

The chain couples TRBV5-1 to TRBJ2-5; D might be TRBD1 (6 bases). There are 15 residues in the CDR3. Trimming left V 2 bases short and J 3 bases short, with 14 bases between. The germline V gene has CDR1 SGHRS and CDR2 YFSETQ. The CDR3 nucleotides are TGCGCCAGCAGCTTCGGTTACAGGGAAGAAGAGACCCAGTACTTC. It codes for CASSFGYREEETQYF.

Turning to this clonotype: A much more abundant neighbour one base away suggests this may be a read error. The rearrangement links TRBV4-1 to TRBJ2-5; D may be TRBD1 or TRBD2 (5 bases each). CDR1 is MGHRA and CDR2 is YSYEKL in the germline V gene. The CDR3 is made up of 15 amino acids. The CDR3 region has the DNA TGCGCCAGCAGACAAGAGGGGCCCCTAAGGGAGACCCAGTACTTC. Its translation: CASRQEGPLRETQYF.

The genes are TRBV6-6 and TRBJ2-2; D gene unclear. V was clipped by 2 bases and J by 0 bases, with 10 bases between them. Germline CDR1 reads MNHNY; CDR2 reads SVGAGI (reference sequence). The CDR3 extends over 16 amino acids. Written as DNA, the CDR3 is TGTGCCAGCAGTTACCCCACGTCTACGAACACCGGGGAGCTGTTTTTT. Residues: CASSYPTSTNTGELFF.

This clonotype was counted ten times or more. The chain has TRBV7-8 and TRBJ2-3, with TRBD2 matching over 8 bases. CDR1 SGHVS and CDR2 FQNEAQ come from the germline V gene. V lost 2 bases to trimming and J lost 6 bases; unmatched junction nucleotides: 10. There are 16 residues in the CDR3. In DNA, the CDR3 is TGTGCCAGCAGCTTACGGGGGCGGGGGGCATTGGATACGCAGTATTTT. Translating it yields CASSLRGRGALDTQYF.

At least ten counts were recorded for this clonotype. The chain recombines TRBV7-2 with TRBJ2-3; the match to TRBD2 covers 9 bases. The CDR3 consists of 17 residues. The V gene's germline CDR1 is SGHTA and CDR2 FQGNSA. J was trimmed by 0 bases and V by 2 bases; bases with no gene match: 6. As DNA, the CDR3 is TGTGCCAGCAGCTTAAATGGCGGGGGGGCTAGCACAGATACGCAGTATTTT. Translated, it gives CASSLNGGGASTDTQYF.

This clonotype was detected ten times or more. The chain employs TRBV7-3 and TRBJ2-6, with D possibly called TRBD1 or TRBD2 (5 bases each). The V gene's germline CDR1 is SGHTA and CDR2 FQGTGA. This CDR3 contains 18 residues. The ends were cut back, 5 bases at V and 2 bases at J, with 19 bases in the middle. The chain's CDR3 is CASSPGPGEGTGANVLTF. CDR3 sequence (DNA): TGTGCCAGCAGCCCAGGGCCCGGCGAGGGGACTGGGGCCAACGTCCTGACTTTC.

This clonotype was seen only once. V and J are TRBV4-1 and TRBJ1-4; 10 positions agree with TRBD1. The junction had 3 bases not matched to a gene; V was cut back by 4 bases and J by 4 bases. The germline gives CDR1 MGHRA, CDR2 YSYEKL. The CDR3 contains 15 residues. CDR3 loop: CASSPGQGINEKLFF. CDR3 coding DNA: TGCGCCAGCAGCCCGGGACAGGGGATTAATGAAAAACTGTTTTTT.

This rearrangement joins TRBV7-8 to TRBJ2-3, with D unclear. The V and J ends lost 4 bases and 2 bases respectively, with 7 bases between them. The CDR3 is made up of 13 amino acids. The germline gives CDR1 SGHVS, CDR2 FQNEAQ. The CDR3 here is CASSSDNTDTQYF. The CDR3 DNA reads as TGTGCCAGCAGCTCAGACAACACAGATACGCAGTATTTT.

This clonotype came up many times. The chain has TRBV19 and TRBJ2-3; no reliable D call. The CDR3 runs to 14 residues. V gave up 4 bases and J gave up 0 bases, with 8 bases separating them. Germline-derived CDR1 and CDR2 are LNHDA and SQIVND (reference sequence). CDR3 DNA: TGTGCCAGTAGTACCACTGACAGCACAGATACGCAGTATTTT. Its protein is CASSTTDSTDTQYF.

The genes are TRBV6-6 and TRBJ1-2; perhaps TRBD1 as D (6 bases). V was shortened by 2 bases and J by 3 bases, with 10 bases between the two germline ends. The CDR3 extends over 14 amino acids. The germline CDR1 and CDR2 sequences are MNHNY and SVGAGI (reference sequence). CDR3 in amino acids: CASSYTAGDYGYTF. The CDR3 coding sequence is TGTGCCAGCAGTTACACGGCAGGGGACTATGGCTACACCTTC.

Only a few counts were recorded for this clonotype. The chain couples TRBV5-6 to TRBJ1-4, with 7 bases identical to TRBD1. Germline V CDR1 and CDR2: SGHDT, YYEEEE. The V segment lost 6 bases and the J segment 8 bases; nucleotides outside the gene matches: 13. The CDR3 has 15 residues. The CDR3 reads CASNPTGQVGEKLFF. The CDR3 DNA sequence: TGTGCCAGCAACCCCACCGGACAGGTGGGGGAAAAACTGTTTTTT.

The V gene is TRBV4-2, the J gene TRBJ2-7, with 9 nucleotides matching TRBD2. V lost 5 bases and J lost 7; bases outside the gene matches: 6. In germline, CDR1 is LGHNA, CDR2 YNFKEQ. This CDR3 contains 13 residues. CDR3 loop: CASSSGGPEEQYF. Here the CDR3 DNA reads TGTGCCAGCAGCAGCGGGGGGCCGGAGGAGCAGTACTTC.

The V call is TRBV27, the J call TRBJ2-7; 11 bases map to TRBD2. CDR3 size: 13 residues. V lost 9 bases, J lost 2 bases, and 3 bases stayed unmatched. Germline assignment: CDR1 MNHEY and CDR2 SMNVEV (reference sequence). CDR3 in amino acids: CASGTSGAYEQYF. DNA of the CDR3: TGTGCCAGTGGGACTAGCGGAGCCTACGAGCAGTACTTC.

The V gene is TRBV6-5, the J gene TRBJ1-4; no reliable D call. The CDR3 has 14 residues. Germline lookup yields CDR1 MNHEY and CDR2 SVGAGI. V was shortened by 8 bases and J by 0 bases, with 10 bases between the two germline ends. CDR3 nucleotides: TGTGCCAGCCGACACACCGCAACTAATGAAAAACTGTTTTTT. Residues: CASRHTATNEKLFF.